Shown below are 23 T cell receptor beta chains from a single sample sequenced in a study of post-analysis software for immune sequencing data. Unique molecular identifiers were built into the TCR beta cDNA libraries. TCRdb re-derived calls from the PCR reads in MiXCR, one entry per CDR3 protein. The profile shows 450,000 or so distinct CDR3 sequences, less than 45% of them singletons. Their specific antigens are unknown. General study findings and limits: Patients used five TRBV segments, including TRBV5-6, TRBV5-1 and TRBV20-1, more often than controls.

Sequencing was performed on blood. All receptors derive from a girl under 18 with multiple sclerosis.

The rearrangement links TRBV13 to TRBJ1-1; possibly TRBD1 for D (6 bases). Germline-derived CDR1 and CDR2 are PRHDT and FYEKMQ (reference sequence). V was shortened by 0 bases and J by 4 bases, with 15 bases between the two germline ends. This CDR3 comprises 16 residues. CDR3 residues: CASSLGDRRWGTEAFF. The DNA for the CDR3 is TGTGCCAGCAGCTTAGGGGACAGAAGGTGGGGCACTGAAGCTTTCTTT.

The chain employs TRBV20-1 and TRBJ1-5, with D uncertain. V shed 6 bases and J shed 1 base, with 13 bases lying between them. The CDR3 is made up of 14 amino acids. Looked up from germline, CDR1 is DFQATT and CDR2 is SNEGSKA (reference sequence). The DNA for the CDR3 is TGCAGTGCAACAAAGGGTGGGAGCAATCAGCCCCAGCATTTT. It yields the protein CSATKGGSNQPQHF.

Of note for this clonotype: Relative to the germline gene, one junction end is altered; a read error may explain this. The V gene is TRBV7-2, the J gene TRBJ2-1; the D gene is possibly TRBD2 (6 bases). The CDR3 covers 14 residues. Germline values: CDR1 SGHTA, CDR2 FQGNSA. CDR3 bases: TGTGCCAGCAGCTTAGAAGCGGGTTACAATAAGCAGTTCTTC. Protein product: CASSLEAGYNKQFF.

J is TRBJ2-1 and V is TRBV19, with 9 bases matching TRBD1. The V gene's germline CDR1 is LNHDA and CDR2 SQIVND (reference sequence). V was clipped by 7 bases and J by 8 bases; unmatched bases: 9. The CDR3 has 14 amino acids. For the CDR3, the DNA is TGTGCCAGTACCTTGACAGGGGGTGTGGATGAGCAGTTCTTC. Protein product: CASTLTGGVDEQFF.

This clonotype was seen a handful of times. This chain links TRBV6-5 with TRBJ1-1; D possibly corresponds to TRBD1 (6 bases). This CDR3 region has 17 residues. Germline V gives CDR1 MNHEY, CDR2 SVGAGI. The V end was cut by 0 bases, the J end by 1 base, with 15 bases between. The CDR3 DNA follows: TGTGCCAGCAGTTACTCGATGTACCGGACAGCGAACACTGAAGCTTTCTTT. Protein product: CASSYSMYRTANTEAFF.

The chain has TRBV10-3 and TRBJ2-7; D remains ambiguous. The germline V and J ends were trimmed by 7 bases and 4 bases, with 8 bases remaining between them. Germline CDR1 reads ENHRY; CDR2 reads SYGVKD. The CDR3 contains 11 residues. CDR3 region: CAINVQYEQYF. For the CDR3, the DNA is TGTGCCATCAATGTACAATACGAGCAGTACTTC.

The chain joins TRBV15 to TRBJ2-3; D possibly corresponds to TRBD2 (5 bases). Germline loops: CDR1 LNHNV, CDR2 YYDKDF (reference sequence). This CDR3 has 15 amino acids. V lost 0 bases, J lost 1 base, and 8 bases lay in between. The CDR3 nucleotides read TGTGCCACCAGCAGAGATCTCGGGGGCACAGATACGCAGTATTTT. It is translated as CATSRDLGGTDTQYF.

The sample holds a few counts of this clonotype. CDR3 bases: TGTGCCAGCGAGACTAGCGGGAAATACAATGAGCAGTTCTTC. Its translation is CASETSGKYNEQFF. The chain joins TRBV10-3 to TRBJ2-1, with 11 bases matching TRBD2. Looked up from germline, CDR1 is ENHRY and CDR2 is SYGVKD. Losses at the gene ends were 10 bases for V and 4 bases for J; bases not matched to a gene: 6. The CDR3 runs to 14 residues.

This sequence joins TRBV3-1 and TRBJ1-4; D gene ambiguous. From germline, CDR1 is LGHDT and CDR2 YNNKEL (reference sequence). This CDR3 is built from 16 residues. The germline V and J ends were trimmed by 0 bases and 0 bases, with 8 bases remaining between them. CDR3 protein: CASSQEGTATNEKLFF. CDR3 DNA: TGTGCCAGCAGCCAAGAAGGTACAGCAACTAATGAAAAACTGTTTTTT.

The V call is TRBV4-2, the J call TRBJ2-7, with no clear D. In germline, CDR1 is LGHNA, CDR2 YNFKEQ. Trimming removed 4 bases at V and 3 bases at J, with 10 bases between. CDR3 length equals 13 residues. This chain's CDR3 is CASSPSKGYEQYF. The CDR3 DNA follows: TGTGCCAGCAGCCCCTCGAAGGGCTACGAGCAGTACTTC.

The genes are TRBV9 and TRBJ2-3; D is unclear. The CDR3 covers 15 residues. Deletions cut 0 bases from V and 0 bases from J, with 8 bases between. Per germline, CDR1 SGDLS and CDR2 YYNGEE. This CDR3 is CASSVDGSSTDTQYF. The CDR3 region has the DNA TGTGCCAGCAGCGTAGATGGCTCTAGCACAGATACGCAGTATTTT.

This clonotype was seen a single time. The chain employs TRBV7-2 and TRBJ1-4; 7 bases are shared with TRBD1. The CDR3 is 15 amino acids. Germline V gives CDR1 SGHTA, CDR2 FQGNSA. Trimming cost V 5 bases and J 7 bases; bases outside gene matches: 10. CDR3 coding DNA: TGTGCCAGCAGCCCCAGACAGGGAGGGATTGAAAAACTGTTTTTT. Residues: CASSPRQGGIEKLFF. The whole variable domain, filled in from reference TRBV7-2 and TRBJ1-4, reads GAGVSQSPSNKVTEKGKDVELRCDPISGHTALYWYRQSLGQGLEFLIYFQGNSAPDKSGLPSDRFSAERTGGSVSTLTIQRTQQEDSAVYLCASSPRQGGIEKLFFGSGTQLSVL.

This clonotype was detected a few times. The genes are TRBV9 and TRBJ2-7, with TRBD2 as a possible D gene (6 bases). The germline V gene has CDR1 SGDLS and CDR2 YYNGEE. V gave up 3 bases and J gave up 1 base, with 14 bases separating them. CDR3 length: 15 residues. CDR3 sequence reads: CASSASGPSSYEQYF. CDR3 bases: TGTGCCAGCAGCGCCAGCGGGCCAAGTTCCTACGAGCAGTACTTC.

This clonotype was seen only a few times. The gene calls are TRBV29-1 and TRBJ2-3; D is unclear. The CDR3 is 10 residues long. The ends were cut back, 6 bases at V and 0 bases at J, with 1 base in the middle. Germline V gene sequence: CDR1 SQVTM, CDR2 ANQGSEA. The chain's CDR3 is CSVSTDTQYF. The CDR3, as DNA: TGCAGCGTAAGCACAGATACGCAGTATTTT.

The chain joins TRBV27 to TRBJ2-7; tentatively, D is TRBD1 (5 bases). V was clipped by 3 bases and J by 0 bases, with 12 bases between them. This CDR3 is built from 15 residues. Germline lookup yields CDR1 MNHEY and CDR2 SMNVEV (reference sequence). CDR3 loop: CASSLWGGPSYEQYF. Here the CDR3 DNA reads TGTGCCAGCAGTTTGTGGGGCGGACCCTCCTACGAGCAGTACTTC.

This clonotype has a handful of counts. V usage is TRBV12-3 or TRBV12-4 and J usage is TRBJ1-1; D might be TRBD1 (6 bases). Trimming removed 6 bases at V and 1 base at J, with 6 bases between. CDR3 length: 12 residues. The CDR3 region is CASRGQNTEAFF. The CDR3 region has the DNA TGTGCCAGCAGGGGACAGAACACTGAAGCTTTCTTT.

V is TRBV12-3 or TRBV12-4 and J is TRBJ1-2, with D maybe TRBD1 (6 bases). The CDR3 spans 14 residues. Between the trimmed V and J ends, which lost 10 bases and 4 bases, there was a span of 19 bases. CDR3 in DNA: TGTGCCATACAACAGGACAGTTCAAGCTATGGCTACACCTTC. It yields the protein CAIQQDSSSYGYTF.

The J gene is TRBJ2-7, the V gene TRBV7-2, with TRBD1 identical over 7 bases. With V trimmed by 4 bases and J by 2 bases, 8 bases remained unmatched. Per the germline V gene, CDR1 is SGHTA and CDR2 is FQGNSA. The CDR3 is 15 residues long. As DNA, the CDR3 is TGTGCCAGCAGCTCCTATTGGACAGGAACCTACGAGCAGTACTTC. Its translation is CASSSYWTGTYEQYF.

The chain combines TRBV20-1 with TRBJ1-4; possibly TRBD1 for D (6 bases). Germline lookup yields CDR1 DFQATT and CDR2 SNEGSKA (reference sequence). Deletions cut 4 bases from V and 8 bases from J, with 17 bases between. This CDR3 comprises 14 residues. The CDR3 coding sequence is TGCAGTGCTATCCTTCGGGACAACTCAGAAAAACTGTTTTTT. It specifies CSAILRDNSEKLFF.

Remarks on this clonotype: Relative to the germline gene, one junction end is altered; a read error may explain this. The V call is TRBV4-3, the J call TRBJ2-3; D remains unclear. This CDR3 has 17 amino acids. From germline, CDR1 is LGHNA and CDR2 YSLEER. The CDR3, as DNA: TGCGCCAGCGGCCAAGGAACTCGGCAGGCCTCCACAGATACGCAGTATTTT. Amino acid sequence: CASGQGTRQASTDTQYF.

This chain joins TRBV5-1 and TRBJ2-5; D call uncertain. Per the germline V gene, CDR1 is SGHRS and CDR2 is YFSETQ. The CDR3 covers 13 residues. V lost 5 bases to trimming and J lost 5 bases, with 13 bases between them. The CDR3 loop reads CASSYRIRETQYF. CDR3 bases: TGCGCCAGCAGTTATCGGATACGGGAGACCCAGTACTTC.

The chain combines TRBV29-1 with TRBJ1-2; 8 bases line up with TRBD1. This CDR3 has 15 amino acids. From germline, CDR1 is SQVTM and CDR2 ANQGSEA. The junction had 14 bases not matched to a gene; V was cut back by 4 bases and J by 7 bases. CDR3 loop: CSVGLRTQGDGGYTF. DNA for the CDR3: TGCAGCGTTGGCCTTCGGACACAGGGGGATGGTGGCTACACCTTC. The full variable domain, in which reference TRBV29-1 and TRBJ1-2 provide the parts outside the CDR3, is SAVISQKPSRDICQRGTSLTIQCQVDSQVTMMFWYRQQPGQSLTLIATANQGSEATYESGFVIDKFPISRPNLTFSTLTVSNMSPEDSSIYLCSVGLRTQGDGGYTFGSGTRLTVV.

This clonotype has more than one count but fewer than ten. J is TRBJ2-3 and V is TRBV18; tentatively, D is TRBD1 (5 bases). With 2 bases removed from V and 5 bases from J, the gap between germline ends came to 11 bases. The CDR3 runs 14 residues. The germline gives CDR1 KGHSH, CDR2 LQKENI. CDR3 nucleotides: TGTGCCAGCTCACCAGGGCAGGGTGAAGATACGCAGTATTTT. Translation: CASSPGQGEDTQYF.